The 8 T cell receptor beta chains presented below share a single source sample, sequenced in a study of blood T cell repertoires in COVID-19. Libraries were prepared by immunoSEQ multiplex PCR; TCRdb keeps only in-frame clonotypes and omits some of them. The sample holds some 200,000 clones, about 86% seen once. Material: PBMCs or T cells enriched from blood (not recorded which). These receptors were obtained from a man in his forties who had recovered from COVID-19.

The chain couples TRBV5-5 to TRBJ1-1, with TRBD1 matching over 8 bases. Germline-derived CDR1 and CDR2 are SGHKS and YYEKEE (reference sequence). Trimming at V came to 4 bases and at J to 1 base, leaving 9 bases not matched to a gene. The CDR3 sequence is 16 residues long. CDR3 bases: TGTGCCAGCAGCCAAACAATGGGACAGGAGAACACTGAAGCTTTCTTT. This codes for CASSQTMGQENTEAFF.

The gene calls are TRBV19 and TRBJ2-7; TRBD1 aligns across 9 bases. This CDR3 is built from 13 residues. V lost 10 bases and J lost 1; bases outside the gene matches: 5. Per the germline V gene, CDR1 is LNHDA and CDR2 is SQIVND (reference sequence). The CDR3, as DNA: TGTGCCACGAGACAGGGGGGTTCCTACGAGCAGTACTTC. It yields the protein CATRQGGSYEQYF.

The chain links TRBV29-1 to TRBJ2-3, with a weak D call TRBD2 (6 bases). This CDR3 is built from 15 residues. Germline lookup yields CDR1 SQVTM and CDR2 ANQGSEA. This chain's CDR3 is CSGGIGTSATDTQYF. The CDR3 region has the DNA TGCAGTGGAGGGATCGGGACCTCCGCCACAGATACGCAGTATTTT.

V is TRBV7-4 and J is TRBJ2-1; TRBD1 agrees at 7 bases. The CDR3 is made up of 19 amino acids. The junction had 19 bases not matched to a gene; V was cut back by 2 bases and J by 6 bases. Germline V gene sequence: CDR1 SGHVT, CDR2 SQSDAQ. DNA for the CDR3: TGTGCCAGCAGCTTACGATGTTATTATCGGGGACAGAAGGCCAATGAGCAGTTCTTC. It is translated as CASSLRCYYRGQKANEQFF.

This clone was seen only a few times. The chain employs TRBV6-2 or TRBV6-3 and TRBJ1-1; 11 nucleotides match TRBD1. Trimming cost V 4 bases and J 5 bases; bases outside gene matches: 3. This CDR3 is built from 14 residues. The germline V gene encodes CDR1 MNHEY and CDR2 SVGEGT. This CDR3 is CASSWDRGDTEAFF. In nucleotides, the CDR3 is TGTGCCAGCAGTTGGGACAGGGGGGATACTGAAGCTTTCTTT.

V gene TRBV5-1 combines with J gene TRBJ2-7, with TRBD2 as a possible D gene (6 bases). The CDR3 runs to 14 residues. CDR1 and CDR2 from the germline V gene are SGHRS and YFSETQ. V lost 0 bases and J lost 6, with 13 bases in between. The CDR3 sequence is CASSLGSSVAEQYF. Here the CDR3 DNA reads TGCGCCAGCAGCTTGGGGTCTAGCGTGGCCGAGCAGTACTTC.

The chain uses TRBV4-1 and TRBJ1-2; tentative D call: TRBD1 (5 bases). The CDR3 length is 16 residues. Germline assignment: CDR1 MGHRA and CDR2 YSYEKL. The V end lost 4 bases, the J end lost 4 bases, and 19 bases lay between the germline ends. This CDR3 is CASSPPGVGAIYGYTF. The DNA for the CDR3 is TGCGCCAGCAGCCCTCCGGGGGTTGGGGCAATCTATGGCTACACCTTC.

V usage is TRBV6-5 and J usage is TRBJ2-7; the D gene is possibly TRBD2 (5 bases). Per germline, CDR1 MNHEY and CDR2 SVGAGI. Between the trimmed V and J ends, which lost 8 bases and 0 bases, there was a span of 11 bases. This CDR3 is 13 amino acids long. CDR3 DNA: TGTGCCAGCTCCCCGGGGTCCTCCTACGAGCAGTACTTC. Amino acids: CASSPGSSYEQYF.